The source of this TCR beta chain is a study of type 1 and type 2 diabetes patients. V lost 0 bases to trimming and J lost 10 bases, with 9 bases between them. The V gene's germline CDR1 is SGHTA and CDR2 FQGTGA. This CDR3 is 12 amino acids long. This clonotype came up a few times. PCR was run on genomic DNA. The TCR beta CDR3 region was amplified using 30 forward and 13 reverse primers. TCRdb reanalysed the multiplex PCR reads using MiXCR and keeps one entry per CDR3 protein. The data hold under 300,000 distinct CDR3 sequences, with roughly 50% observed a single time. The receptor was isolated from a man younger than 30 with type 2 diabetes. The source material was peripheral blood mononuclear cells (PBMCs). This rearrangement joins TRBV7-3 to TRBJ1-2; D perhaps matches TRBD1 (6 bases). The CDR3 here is CASSLTGGDYTF. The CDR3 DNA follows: TGTGCCAGCAGCTTAACAGGGGGTGACTACACCTTC.